This TCR beta chain was sequenced in a study of cytomegalovirus exposure and HLA in healthy donors. V lost 5 bases to trimming and J lost 8 bases; unmatched junction nucleotides: 7. The CDR3 spans 16 residues. Looked up from germline, CDR1 is KGHSH and CDR2 is LQKENI. The PCR had 60 Vbeta and 13 Jbeta primers. Using immunoSEQ multiplex PCR, the repertoire was profiled, and TCRdb retains in-frame clones only, with some absent. This sample's table reports roughly 90,000 clones. Sequencing was done on a sample of PBMCs. The TCR sequence derives from a man aged 45 to 65 in good health and CMV-seropositive. The chain uses TRBV18 and TRBJ2-1; 15 nucleotides line up with TRBD2. DNA for the CDR3: TGTGCCAGCTCATCTCGGACTAGCGGGAGGGCTGATGAGCAGTTCTTC. Translation gives CASSSRTSGRADEQFF.